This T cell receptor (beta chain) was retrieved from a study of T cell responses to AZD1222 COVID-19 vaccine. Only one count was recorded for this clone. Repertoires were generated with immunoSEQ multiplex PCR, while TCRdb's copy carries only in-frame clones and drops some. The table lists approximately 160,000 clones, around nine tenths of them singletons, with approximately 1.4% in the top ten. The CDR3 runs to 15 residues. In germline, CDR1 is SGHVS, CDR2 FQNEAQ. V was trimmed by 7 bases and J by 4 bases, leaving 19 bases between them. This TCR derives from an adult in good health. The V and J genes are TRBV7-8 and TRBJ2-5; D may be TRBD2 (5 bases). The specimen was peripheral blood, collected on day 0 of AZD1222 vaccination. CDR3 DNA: TGTGCCAGCATCCAACCGGGATCACACCGAGAGACCCAGTACTTC. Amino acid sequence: CASIQPGSHRETQYF.